One and the same sample provided the 8 T cell receptor beta chains below, sequenced in a study of glioma-infiltrating T cells. The iRepertoire nested amplicon-rescue multiplex PCR amplified TCR alpha and beta CDR3s from RNA. TCRdb recomputed calls from the multiplex PCR reads with MiXCR, one row per CDR3 protein. The table has fewer than 500,000 distinct CDR3 sequences, about 40% seen once. The specimen sequenced was glioma tissue, nonneoplastic brain tissue, or PBMCs (not recorded which). These TCRs come from a human donor with low-grade glioma or glioblastoma, undergoing nonglioma brain surgery, or in good health (not recorded which).

About this clonotype itself: Without the conserved terminal phenylalanine or tryptophan, this CDR3 likely stems from a read error. The chain carries TRBV6-1 and TRBJ2-2; D gene unclear. Germline CDR1 and CDR2: MNHNS and SASEGT. This CDR3 spans 16 amino acids. V was pared by 5 bases and J by 0 bases, with 13 bases between. The CDR3 DNA follows: TGTGCCAGCAGTCAGCGCCGTCCCGCGAACACCGGGGAGCTGTTTATT. This encodes CASSQRRPANTGELFI.

Of note for this clonotype: Just one base apart from a much larger clone, this may be a read error. The chain recombines TRBV7-2 with TRBJ1-1, with D unclear. This CDR3 is 14 amino acids long. Per the germline V gene, CDR1 is SGHTA and CDR2 is FQGNSA. In DNA, the CDR3 is TGTGCCAACAGCTTAGTCCCGGGGAACACTGAAGCTTTCTTT. Translated, it gives CANSLVPGNTEAFF.

Only one count was recorded for this clonotype. One base away lies a much larger clone, so this may be a sequencing read error. This chain joins TRBV20-1 and TRBJ1-1, with D hard to call. Trimming stripped 4 bases from V and 7 bases from J, with 10 bases between. Germline V lookup: CDR1 DFQATT, CDR2 SNEGSKA (reference sequence). The CDR3 is made up of 11 amino acids. CDR3 in amino acids: CSATECIEAFF. CDR3 coding DNA: TGCAGTGCTACTGAGTGCATTGAAGCTTTCTTT.

V is TRBV6-1 and J is TRBJ1-1; no reliable D call. The CDR3 has 13 residues. CDR1 is MNHNS and CDR2 is SASEGT in the germline V gene. V shed 6 bases and J shed 4 bases, with 12 bases lying between them. CDR3 nucleotides: TGTGCCAGCAGAATAAGGGTGTTCACTGAAGCTTTCTTT. Translation: CASRIRVFTEAFF.

In this sample, this clonotype turned up many times. The V and J genes are TRBV20-1 and TRBJ1-1; D unclear. The CDR3 is 11 amino acids. The ends were cut back, 6 bases at V and 5 bases at J, with 10 bases in the middle. CDR1 is DFQATT, CDR2 SNEGSKA, per germline (reference sequence). The CDR3 reads CSASDGTEAFF. The CDR3 DNA is TGCAGTGCCTCTGATGGGACTGAAGCTTTCTTT.

Details on this clonotype: One end of the junction does not line up with germline, which may come from a read error. This chain links TRBV7-2 with TRBJ1-5; a weak D match, TRBD1 (5 bases). This CDR3 region has 14 residues. CDR1 is SGHTA and CDR2 is FQGNSA in the germline V gene. The CDR3 nucleotides read TGTGCCAGCAGCTTAGCGGGGGGGTATCATCCCCAGCATTTT. Residues: CASSLAGGYHPQHF.

This clonotype occurred many times. The chain employs TRBV15 and TRBJ2-1; 8 bases agree with TRBD1. After removal of 2 bases from V and 4 bases from J, the junction contained 7 bases not matched to a gene. This CDR3 has 16 residues. In germline, CDR1 is LNHNV, CDR2 YYDKDF (reference sequence). The CDR3 DNA reads TGTGCCACCAGCAGACCTCCGGGACAGGTGTACAATGAGCAGTTCTTC. Translating it yields CATSRPPGQVYNEQFF.

This clonotype has a single count. A clone one base away is much larger, so this may be a read error. V usage is TRBV27 and J usage is TRBJ1-6, with D possibly being TRBD1 (6 bases). This CDR3 is built from 15 residues. CDR1 and CDR2 (germline): MNHEY, SMNVEV (reference sequence). Between the trimmed V and J ends, which lost 5 bases and 10 bases, there was a span of 18 bases. The CDR3 coding sequence is TGTGCCAGCAGTCCTATACAGGGCTCTAAATCACCCCTCCACTTT. This sequence encodes CASSPIQGSKSPLHF.